Following are 26 T cell receptor beta chains from one sample sequenced in a study of blood T cell repertoires in COVID-19. TCRdb's copy holds only in-frame clones and misses some; the assay was immunoSEQ multiplex PCR. This repertoire shows about 170,000 clones, roughly 91% found once; its top ten account for about 5%. Sequencing input: peripheral blood. The origin of the receptors is a man aged 18 to 29 with COVID-19, enrolled during active disease.

V usage is TRBV6-5 and J usage is TRBJ2-7; the match to TRBD2 covers 10 bases. CDR3 length equals 15 residues. The germline V gene encodes CDR1 MNHEY and CDR2 SVGAGI. With 2 bases clipped from V and 5 bases from J, the junction kept 6 bases outside the gene matches. CDR3 sequence reads: CASSYLAGAGDEQYF. In nucleotides, the CDR3 is TGTGCCAGCAGTTACCTAGCGGGAGCCGGGGACGAGCAGTACTTC.

The rearrangement uses TRBV2 and TRBJ1-5; 9 nucleotides line up with TRBD1. The CDR3 consists of 16 residues. V dropped 6 bases and J dropped 2; count of bases not matched to a gene: 8. Germline CDR1 and CDR2: SNHLY and FYNNEI. DNA of the CDR3: TGTGCCAGCAGCTACAGGGGGCCTGGTGGCAATCAGCCCCAGCATTTT. Its translation: CASSYRGPGGNQPQHF.

The V call is TRBV5-1, the J call TRBJ2-7; TRBD2 aligns across 7 bases. The CDR3 is 14 residues long. The V segment lost 3 bases and the J segment 5 bases; nucleotides outside the gene matches: 8. Germline V gene lookup returns CDR1 SGHRS and CDR2 YFSETQ. The CDR3 sequence: CASSSGGGPNEQYF. CDR3 sequence (DNA): TGCGCCAGCAGCTCCGGGGGAGGGCCAAACGAGCAGTACTTC.

V usage is TRBV27 and J usage is TRBJ2-2; the D gene is possibly TRBD1 (6 bases). Germline CDR1 is MNHEY and CDR2 is SMNVEV (reference sequence). V was pared by 6 bases and J by 4 bases, with 9 bases between. The CDR3 consists of 13 residues. The CDR3 sequence: CASSGQSTGELFF. The DNA of the CDR3 is TGTGCCAGCAGCGGACAGAGCACCGGGGAGCTGTTTTTT.

The rearrangement uses TRBV2 and TRBJ1-4; tentatively, D is TRBD1 (6 bases). The CDR3 has 11 amino acids. Trimming removed 11 bases from V and 8 bases from J, with 12 bases in between. CDR1 and CDR2 (germline): SNHLY, FYNNEI. This CDR3 is CAGGQGEKLFF. In DNA form, the CDR3 reads TGTGCCGGTGGGCAGGGGGAAAAACTGTTTTTT.

This chain joins TRBV6-2 or TRBV6-3 and TRBJ1-1, with D uncertain. V shed 2 bases and J shed 1 base, with 5 bases lying between them. There are 13 residues in the CDR3. Germline CDR1 MNHEY, CDR2 SVGEGT. The DNA of the CDR3 is TGTGCCAGCAGTTACACAACGAACACTGAAGCTTTCTTT. It yields the protein CASSYTTNTEAFF.

The chain is built from TRBV15 and TRBJ2-5; D possibly corresponds to TRBD2 (6 bases). The CDR3 has 15 residues. Per germline, CDR1 LNHNV and CDR2 YYDKDF (reference sequence). Trimming cost V 3 bases and J 4 bases, with 15 bases left between them. The chain's CDR3 is CATSSGTHSVETQYF. The CDR3 DNA reads TGTGCCACCAGCAGTGGGACTCACTCCGTAGAGACCCAGTACTTC.

The chain combines TRBV19 with TRBJ1-5; possibly TRBD1 for D (6 bases). The germline CDR1 and CDR2 sequences are LNHDA and SQIVND (reference sequence). The V gene lost 8 bases and the J gene lost 7 bases, with 12 bases spanning the gap. CDR3 length: 12 residues. Written as DNA, the CDR3 is TGTGCCAGTCGAGGGCAGGGGCAGCCCCAGCATTTT. This translates into CASRGQGQPQHF.

The rearrangement uses TRBV19 and TRBJ2-1; maybe TRBD1 (5 bases). The ends were cut back, 3 bases at V and 2 bases at J, with 8 bases in the middle. The CDR3 has 14 amino acids. Germline CDR1 reads LNHDA; CDR2 reads SQIVND (reference sequence). The CDR3 reads CASSIRAAYNEQFF. CDR3 coding DNA: TGTGCCAGTAGTATCAGGGCGGCCTACAATGAGCAGTTCTTC.

The chain has TRBV5-1 and TRBJ1-1; D uncertain. Trimming pared 3 bases from V and 3 bases from J, leaving 12 bases between. Germline V lookup: CDR1 SGHRS, CDR2 YFSETQ. The CDR3 has 14 amino acids. The CDR3 reads CASSSEDRHTEAFF. CDR3 nucleotides: TGCGCCAGCAGCTCGGAGGACCGGCACACTGAAGCTTTCTTT.

This CDR3 is CASSLNRGTDTQYF. The CDR3 DNA follows: TGTGCCAGCAGCTTAAACCGGGGCACAGATACGCAGTATTTT. The chain joins TRBV7-8 to TRBJ2-3; D gene unclear. The germline V gene has CDR1 SGHVS and CDR2 FQNEAQ. V dropped 2 bases and J dropped 1 base, with 7 bases sitting between them. There are 14 residues in the CDR3.

The V call is TRBV7-2, the J call TRBJ2-6; TRBD2 might be the D (6 bases). This CDR3 contains 16 residues. Trimming left V 5 bases short and J 3 bases short, with 14 bases between. Germline-derived CDR1 and CDR2 are SGHTA and FQGNSA. The DNA of the CDR3 is TGTGCCAGCAGCGTCGATGCGGGGTTTGGGGCCAACGTCCTGACTTTC. Translating gives CASSVDAGFGANVLTF. The full variable domain, its missing parts supplied by reference TRBV7-2 and TRBJ2-6, is GAGVSQSPSNKVTEKGKDVELRCDPISGHTALYWYRQSLGQGLEFLIYFQGNSAPDKSGLPSDRFSAERTGGSVSTLTIQRTQQEDSAVYLCASSVDAGFGANVLTFGAGSRLTVL.

This chain joins TRBV13 and TRBJ2-5, with a possible D match to TRBD2 (5 bases). This CDR3 contains 14 residues. The V end was cut by 0 bases, the J end by 5 bases, with 10 bases between. In germline, CDR1 is PRHDT, CDR2 FYEKMQ (reference sequence). The CDR3 loop reads CASSLGSGVETQYF. The CDR3 region has the DNA TGTGCCAGCAGCTTAGGGTCCGGGGTCGAGACCCAGTACTTC.

The rearrangement joins TRBV14 to TRBJ1-1, with 7 bases fitting TRBD1. The J segment lost 8 bases and the V segment lost 0 bases, leaving 6 bases of the junction unmatched. The CDR3 spans 14 residues. The germline gives CDR1 SGHDN, CDR2 FVKESK. The CDR3 loop reads CASSQDWDSSEAFF. CDR3 bases: TGTGCCAGCAGCCAAGATTGGGACAGTTCGGAAGCTTTCTTT. The full variable domain, completed using reference TRBV14 and TRBJ1-1, is EAGVTQFPSHSVIEKGQTVTLRCDPISGHDNLYWYRRVMGKEIKFLLHFVKESKQDESGMPNNRFLAERTGGTYSTLKVQPAELEDSGVYFCASSQDWDSSEAFFGQGTRLTVV.

The rearrangement uses TRBV28 and TRBJ1-5, with a weak D call TRBD1 (6 bases). This CDR3 spans 13 amino acids. V gave up 6 bases and J gave up 6 bases, with 12 bases separating them. In germline, CDR1 is MDHEN, CDR2 SYDVKM. CDR3 in amino acids: CASSQQGGQPQHF. In DNA, the CDR3 is TGTGCCAGCAGCCAACAAGGGGGTCAGCCCCAGCATTTT.

For this clone: The junction and the germline gene differ at one end; a read error may be behind it. The chain carries TRBV28 and TRBJ1-4; 8 bases agree with TRBD1. This CDR3 has 14 residues. Germline loops: CDR1 MDHEN, CDR2 SYDVKM. CDR3 sequence reads: CASSLDRDNEKLLF. CDR3 sequence (DNA): TGTGCCAGCAGTTTGGACAGGGATAATGAAAAACTGCTTTTT.

A single count supports this clone. The chain recombines TRBV10-3 with TRBJ2-7; TRBD1 is a possible D gene (6 bases). This CDR3 has 13 residues. V was pared by 4 bases and J by 2 bases, with 9 bases between. Germline values: CDR1 ENHRY, CDR2 SYGVKD. The CDR3: CAISGDTAYEQYF. In DNA form, the CDR3 reads TGTGCCATCAGTGGGGACACCGCCTACGAGCAGTACTTC.

This chain joins TRBV9 and TRBJ2-2; TRBD2 aligns across 11 bases. CDR3 size: 16 residues. Per germline, CDR1 SGDLS and CDR2 YYNGEE. J gave up 8 bases and V 4 bases, and 10 bases lay outside the gene matches. The CDR3 spells CASSPRLAGLKGELFF. CDR3 sequence (DNA): TGTGCCAGCAGCCCGAGACTAGCGGGATTAAAGGGGGAGCTGTTTTTT. The full variable domain, completed using reference TRBV9 and TRBJ2-2, is DSGVTQTPKHLITATGQRVTLRCSPRSGDLSVYWYQQSLDQGLQFLIQYYNGEERAKGNILERFSAQQFPDLHSELNLSSLELGDSALYFCASSPRLAGLKGELFFGEGSRLTVL.

The rearrangement links TRBV27 to TRBJ2-6, with a weak D call TRBD2 (7 bases). The CDR3 is 16 residues long. The germline V gene encodes CDR1 MNHEY and CDR2 SMNVEV (reference sequence). V was cut by 6 bases and J by 2 bases, with 14 bases left in between. CDR3 region: CASRLRGAAGANVLTF. CDR3 sequence (DNA): TGTGCCAGCAGGCTACGGGGGGCGGCTGGGGCCAACGTCCTGACTTTC.

CDR3 coding DNA: TGTGCCAGCAGCGGCCGGGACAGGCATGGCTACACCTTC. As protein: CASSGRDRHGYTF. This chain connects TRBV7-9 to TRBJ1-2; 8 nucleotides match TRBD1. CDR1 and CDR2 from the germline V gene are SEHNR and FQNEAQ (reference sequence). There are 13 residues in the CDR3. Germline trimming cut 5 bases from V and 6 bases from J; bases unmatched to any gene: 5.

The genes are TRBV9 and TRBJ2-7; D is perhaps TRBD2 (5 bases). Germline V gene lookup returns CDR1 SGDLS and CDR2 YYNGEE. The V gene lost 4 bases and the J gene lost 3 bases, with 14 bases spanning the gap. This CDR3 comprises 14 residues. The CDR3 DNA reads TGTGCCAGCAGCCCTAGCAACAGAATCTACGAGCAGTACTTC. It codes for CASSPSNRIYEQYF.

This clone came up once. The chain links TRBV14 to TRBJ1-5, with D possibly matching TRBD1 (5 bases). The CDR3 has 20 amino acids. Between the trimmed V and J ends, which lost 5 bases and 0 bases, there was a span of 26 bases. The germline V gene encodes CDR1 SGHDN and CDR2 FVKESK. CDR3 nucleotides: TGTGCCAGCAGCACTCATCGACAGAAACTTGGGAGGGGTAGCAATCAGCCCCAGCATTTT. Residues: CASSTHRQKLGRGSNQPQHF.

V and J are TRBV9 and TRBJ2-7; the D gene is possibly TRBD2 (6 bases). V shed 0 bases and J shed 1 base, with 11 bases lying between them. Germline loops: CDR1 SGDLS, CDR2 YYNGEE. CDR3 length: 15 amino acids. The CDR3 region has the DNA TGTGCCAGCAGCGTAGACGGGAGCCCTTCCTACGAGCAGTACTTC. Its protein product is CASSVDGSPSYEQYF.

The chain combines TRBV9 with TRBJ1-1; D remains ambiguous. Trimming took 2 bases from V and 0 from J, leaving 11 bases between them. This CDR3 is 15 amino acids long. Germline CDR1 reads SGDLS; CDR2 reads YYNGEE. The CDR3 reads CASSVNSWMNTEAFF. CDR3 sequence (DNA): TGTGCCAGCAGCGTGAACAGTTGGATGAACACTGAAGCTTTCTTT.

The chain has TRBV7-9 and TRBJ2-7, with D unresolved. Looked up from germline, CDR1 is SEHNR and CDR2 is FQNEAQ (reference sequence). Trimming cost V 5 bases and J 8 bases, with 10 bases left between them. The CDR3 is 11 residues long. This CDR3 reads CASSPSVKQYF. In DNA form, the CDR3 reads TGTGCCAGCAGCCCAAGCGTCAAGCAGTACTTC. The complete variable domain, with remaining parts taken from reference TRBV7-9 and TRBJ2-7, reads DTGVSQNPRHKITKRGQNVTFRCDPISEHNRLYWYRQTLGQGPEFLTYFQNEAQLEKSRLLSDRFSAERPKGSFSTLEIQRTEQGDSAMYLCASSPSVKQYFGPGTRLTVT.

The sample holds a few counts of this clone. This chain joins TRBV6-6 and TRBJ2-1, with TRBD2 as a possible D gene (6 bases). Germline assignment: CDR1 MNHNY and CDR2 SVGAGI (reference sequence). The V end was cut by 5 bases, the J end by 6 bases, with 23 bases between. The length of the CDR3 is 17 residues. The CDR3 loop is CASSPIGRDGRFNEQFF. In DNA, the CDR3 is TGTGCCAGCAGTCCAATCGGGCGGGATGGTAGGTTCAATGAGCAGTTCTTC.